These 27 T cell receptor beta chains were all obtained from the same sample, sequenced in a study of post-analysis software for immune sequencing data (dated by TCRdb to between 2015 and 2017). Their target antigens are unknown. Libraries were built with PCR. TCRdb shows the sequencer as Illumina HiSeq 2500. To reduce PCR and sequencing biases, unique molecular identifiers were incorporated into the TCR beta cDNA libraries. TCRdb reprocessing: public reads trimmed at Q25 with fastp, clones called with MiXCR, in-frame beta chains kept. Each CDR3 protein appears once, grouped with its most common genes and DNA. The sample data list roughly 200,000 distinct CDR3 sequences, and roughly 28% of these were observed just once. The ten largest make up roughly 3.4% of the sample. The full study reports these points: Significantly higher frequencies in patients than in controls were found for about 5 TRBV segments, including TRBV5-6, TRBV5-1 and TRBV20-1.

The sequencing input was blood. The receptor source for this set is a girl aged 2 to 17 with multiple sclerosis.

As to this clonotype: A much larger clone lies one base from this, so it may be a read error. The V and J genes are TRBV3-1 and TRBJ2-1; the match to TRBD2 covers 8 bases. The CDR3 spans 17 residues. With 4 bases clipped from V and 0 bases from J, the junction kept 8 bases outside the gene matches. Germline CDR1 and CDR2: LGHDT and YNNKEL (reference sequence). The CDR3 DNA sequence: TGTGCCAGCAGCCCCCTAGCGGGTCATACCTCCTACAATGAGCAGTTCTTC. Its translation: CASSPLAGHTSYNEQFF.

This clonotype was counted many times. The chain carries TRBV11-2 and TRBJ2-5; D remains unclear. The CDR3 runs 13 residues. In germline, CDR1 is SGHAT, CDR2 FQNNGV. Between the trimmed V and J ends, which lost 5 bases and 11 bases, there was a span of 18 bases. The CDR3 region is CASSSPAVGVQYF. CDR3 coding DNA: TGTGCCAGCAGCAGCCCCGCGGTCGGTGTGCAGTACTTC.

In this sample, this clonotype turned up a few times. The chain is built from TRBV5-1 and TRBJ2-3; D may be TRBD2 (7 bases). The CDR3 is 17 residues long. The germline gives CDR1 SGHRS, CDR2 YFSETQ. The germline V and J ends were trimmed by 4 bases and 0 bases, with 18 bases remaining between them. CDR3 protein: CASSETGAAGSTDTQYF. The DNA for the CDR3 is TGCGCCAGCAGCGAGACGGGGGCAGCGGGAAGCACAGATACGCAGTATTTT. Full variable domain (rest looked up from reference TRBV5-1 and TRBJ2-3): KAGVTQTPRYLIKTRGQQVTLSCSPISGHRSVSWYQQTPGQGLQFLFEYFSETQRNKGNFPGRFSGRQFSNSRSEMNVSTLELGDSALYLCASSETGAAGSTDTQYFGPGTRLTVL.

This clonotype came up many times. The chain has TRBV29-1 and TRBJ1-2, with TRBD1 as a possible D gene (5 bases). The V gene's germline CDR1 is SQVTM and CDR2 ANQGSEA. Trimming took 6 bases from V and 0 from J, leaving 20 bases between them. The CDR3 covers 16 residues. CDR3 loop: CSVTELRDAANYGYTF. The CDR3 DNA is TGCAGCGTCACCGAACTCCGGGACGCCGCTAACTATGGCTACACCTTC.

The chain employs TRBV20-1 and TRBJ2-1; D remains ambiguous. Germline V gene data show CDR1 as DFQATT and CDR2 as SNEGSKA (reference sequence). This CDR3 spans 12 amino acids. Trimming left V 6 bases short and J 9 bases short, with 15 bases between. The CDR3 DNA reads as TGCAGTGCCAGAAATGAGTACGCTGAGCAGTTCTTC. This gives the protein CSARNEYAEQFF.

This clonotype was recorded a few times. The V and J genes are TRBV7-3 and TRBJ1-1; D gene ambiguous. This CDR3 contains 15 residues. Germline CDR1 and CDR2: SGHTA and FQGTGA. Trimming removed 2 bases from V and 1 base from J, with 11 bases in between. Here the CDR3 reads CASSLVVGANTEAFF. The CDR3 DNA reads TGTGCCAGCAGCTTAGTCGTCGGAGCGAACACTGAAGCTTTCTTT.

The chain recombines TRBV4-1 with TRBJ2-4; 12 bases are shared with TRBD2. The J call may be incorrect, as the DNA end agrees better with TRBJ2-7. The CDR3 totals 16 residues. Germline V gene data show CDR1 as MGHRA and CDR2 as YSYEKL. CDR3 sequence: CASSQDDGTSGYEQYF. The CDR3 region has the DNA TGCGCCAGCAGCCAAGACGATGGGACTAGCGGGTACGAGCAGTACTTC.

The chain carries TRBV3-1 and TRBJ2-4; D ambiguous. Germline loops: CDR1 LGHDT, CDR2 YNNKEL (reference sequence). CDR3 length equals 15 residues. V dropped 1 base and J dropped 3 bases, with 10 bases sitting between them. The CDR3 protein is CASSQVLQNKNIQYF. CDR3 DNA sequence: TGTGCCAGCAGCCAAGTATTACAAAACAAAAACATTCAGTACTTC.

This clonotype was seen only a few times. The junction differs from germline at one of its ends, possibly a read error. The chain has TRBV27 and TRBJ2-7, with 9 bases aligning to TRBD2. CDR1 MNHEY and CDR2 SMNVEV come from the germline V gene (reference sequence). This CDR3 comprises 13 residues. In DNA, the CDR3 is TGTGCCAACAGTCTCGGACTAGCGTACGAGCAGTACTTC. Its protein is CANSLGLAYEQYF.

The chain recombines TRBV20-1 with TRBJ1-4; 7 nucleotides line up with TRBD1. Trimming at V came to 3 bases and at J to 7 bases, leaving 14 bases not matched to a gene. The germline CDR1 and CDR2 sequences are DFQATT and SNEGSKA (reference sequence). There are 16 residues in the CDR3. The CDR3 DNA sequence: TGCAGTGCTAGGGAAAGCCAGGGGGGATCAACTGAAAAACTGTTTTTT. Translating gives CSARESQGGSTEKLFF.

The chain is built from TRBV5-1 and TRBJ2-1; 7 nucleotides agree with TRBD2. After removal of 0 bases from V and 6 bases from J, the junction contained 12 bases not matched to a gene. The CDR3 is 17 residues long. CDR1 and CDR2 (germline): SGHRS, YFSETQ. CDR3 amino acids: CASSLGATGGRGNEQFF. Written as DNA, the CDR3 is TGCGCCAGCAGCTTGGGCGCTACTGGCGGGAGAGGCAATGAGCAGTTCTTC.

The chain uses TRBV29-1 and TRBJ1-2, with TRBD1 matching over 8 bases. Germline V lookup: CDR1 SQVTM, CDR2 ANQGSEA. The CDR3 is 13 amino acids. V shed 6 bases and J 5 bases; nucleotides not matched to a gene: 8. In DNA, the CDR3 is TGCAGCGTACTGGACAGGGACACTTATGGCTACACCTTC. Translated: CSVLDRDTYGYTF. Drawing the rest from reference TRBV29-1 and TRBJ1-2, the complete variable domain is SAVISQKPSRDICQRGTSLTIQCQVDSQVTMMFWYRQQPGQSLTLIATANQGSEATYESGFVIDKFPISRPNLTFSTLTVSNMSPEDSSIYLCSVLDRDTYGYTFGSGTRLTVV.

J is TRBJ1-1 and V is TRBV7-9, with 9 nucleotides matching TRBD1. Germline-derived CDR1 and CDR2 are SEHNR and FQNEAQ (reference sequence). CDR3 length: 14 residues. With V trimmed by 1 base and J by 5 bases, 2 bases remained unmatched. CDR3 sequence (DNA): TGTGCCAGCAGCTTAGGGACAGGGGTGACTGAAGCTTTCTTT. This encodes CASSLGTGVTEAFF.

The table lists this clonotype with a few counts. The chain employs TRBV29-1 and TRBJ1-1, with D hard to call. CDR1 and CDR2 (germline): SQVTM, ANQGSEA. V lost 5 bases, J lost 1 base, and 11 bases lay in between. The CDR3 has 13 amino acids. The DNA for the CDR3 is TGCAGCGTTATAGGGAGCAGGAACACTGAAGCTTTCTTT. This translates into CSVIGSRNTEAFF.

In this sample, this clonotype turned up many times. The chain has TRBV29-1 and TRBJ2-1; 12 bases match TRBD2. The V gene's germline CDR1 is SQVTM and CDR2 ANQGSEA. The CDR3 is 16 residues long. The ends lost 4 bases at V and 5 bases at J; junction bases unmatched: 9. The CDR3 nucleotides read TGCAGCGTTGGAGGCCGGACTAGCGGGAAGAACAATGAGCAGTTCTTC. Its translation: CSVGGRTSGKNNEQFF.

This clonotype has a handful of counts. The CDR3: CSGSSRTSSTDTQYF. CDR3 coding DNA: TGCAGCGGGAGCTCCAGGACGTCTAGCACAGATACGCAGTATTTT. The V and J genes are TRBV29-1 and TRBJ2-3; D is unresolved. There are 15 residues in the CDR3. The germline V and J ends were trimmed by 7 bases and 0 bases, with 17 bases remaining between them. CDR1 and CDR2 (germline): SQVTM, ANQGSEA.

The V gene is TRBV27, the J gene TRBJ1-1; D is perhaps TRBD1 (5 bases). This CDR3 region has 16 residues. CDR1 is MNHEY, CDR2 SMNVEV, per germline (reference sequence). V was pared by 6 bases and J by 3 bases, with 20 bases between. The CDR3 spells CASSPSADWGDTEAFF. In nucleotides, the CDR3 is TGTGCCAGCAGCCCCTCGGCCGATTGGGGGGACACTGAAGCTTTCTTT.

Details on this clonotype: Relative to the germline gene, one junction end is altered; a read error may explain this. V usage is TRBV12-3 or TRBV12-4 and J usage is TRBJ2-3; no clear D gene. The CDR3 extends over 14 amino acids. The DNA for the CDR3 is TGTGCCAGCAGTCCCCTAGTGGCTGGAGATGCGCAGTATTTT. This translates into CASSPLVAGDAQYF.

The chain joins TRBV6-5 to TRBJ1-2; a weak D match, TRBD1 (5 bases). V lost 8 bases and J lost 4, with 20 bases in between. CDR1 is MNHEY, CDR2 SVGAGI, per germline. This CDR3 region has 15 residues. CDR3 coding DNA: TGTGCCAGCGGAGGATCGGGGCGAGTAGGCTATGGCTACACCTTC. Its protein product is CASGGSGRVGYGYTF.

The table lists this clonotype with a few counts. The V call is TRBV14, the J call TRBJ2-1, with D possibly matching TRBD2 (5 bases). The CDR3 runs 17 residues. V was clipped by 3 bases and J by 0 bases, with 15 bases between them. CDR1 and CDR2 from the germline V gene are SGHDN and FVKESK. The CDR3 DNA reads TGTGCCAGCAGCCACCTGGGAGTGCCGGGCTCCTACAATGAGCAGTTCTTC. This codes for CASSHLGVPGSYNEQFF.

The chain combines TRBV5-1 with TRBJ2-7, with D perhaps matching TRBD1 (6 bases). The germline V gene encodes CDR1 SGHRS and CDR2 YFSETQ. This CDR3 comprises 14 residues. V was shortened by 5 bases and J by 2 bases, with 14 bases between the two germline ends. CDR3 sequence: CASSSGTPTYEQYF. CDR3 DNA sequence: TGCGCCAGCAGTTCTGGGACACCTACCTACGAGCAGTACTTC.

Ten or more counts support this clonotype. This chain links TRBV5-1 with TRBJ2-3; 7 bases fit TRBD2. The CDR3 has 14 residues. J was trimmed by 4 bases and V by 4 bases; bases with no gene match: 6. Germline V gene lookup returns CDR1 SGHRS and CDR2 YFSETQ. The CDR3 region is CASSPAREADTQYF. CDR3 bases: TGCGCCAGCAGCCCCGCTCGGGAGGCAGATACGCAGTATTTT.

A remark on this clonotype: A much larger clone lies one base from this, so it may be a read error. CDR3 bases: TGCGCCAGCAGTGGACAGGGCCTAATGGCGAGCAATCAGCCCCAGCATTTT. Protein product: CASSGQGLMASNQPQHF. The chain uses TRBV10-2 and TRBJ1-5; 7 bases agree with TRBD1. CDR3 length equals 17 residues. J gave up 1 base and V 4 bases, and 10 bases lay outside the gene matches. Germline lookup yields CDR1 WSHSY and CDR2 SAAADI.

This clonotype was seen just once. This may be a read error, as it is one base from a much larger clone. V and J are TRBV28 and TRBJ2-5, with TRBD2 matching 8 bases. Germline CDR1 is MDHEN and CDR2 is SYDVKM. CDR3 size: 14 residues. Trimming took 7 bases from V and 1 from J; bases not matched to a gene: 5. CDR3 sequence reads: CASMKRGPQETQYF. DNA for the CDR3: TGTGCCAGCATGAAGCGGGGGCCCCAAGAGACCCAGTACTTC.

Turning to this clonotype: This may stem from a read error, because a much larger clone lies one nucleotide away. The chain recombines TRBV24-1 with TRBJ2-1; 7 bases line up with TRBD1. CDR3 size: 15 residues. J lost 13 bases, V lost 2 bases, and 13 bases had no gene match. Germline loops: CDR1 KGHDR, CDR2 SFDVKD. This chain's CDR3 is CATSDYGQDQETQFF. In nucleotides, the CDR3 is TGTGCCACCAGTGATTACGGACAGGACCAAGAGACCCAGTTCTTC.

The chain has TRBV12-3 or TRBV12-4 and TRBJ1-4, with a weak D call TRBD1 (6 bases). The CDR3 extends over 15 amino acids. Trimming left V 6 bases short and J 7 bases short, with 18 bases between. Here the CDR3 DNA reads TGTGCCAGCAGCCTCTGGGCCCTAGGGGGTGAAAAACTGTTTTTT. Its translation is CASSLWALGGEKLFF.

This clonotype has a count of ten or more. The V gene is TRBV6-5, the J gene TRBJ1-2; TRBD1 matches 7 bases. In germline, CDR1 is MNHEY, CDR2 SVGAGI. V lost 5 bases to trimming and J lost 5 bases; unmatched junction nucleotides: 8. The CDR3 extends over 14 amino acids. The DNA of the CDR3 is TGTGCCAGCAGTAGGGGACAGCCAACGTATGGCTACACCTTC. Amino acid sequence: CASSRGQPTYGYTF.